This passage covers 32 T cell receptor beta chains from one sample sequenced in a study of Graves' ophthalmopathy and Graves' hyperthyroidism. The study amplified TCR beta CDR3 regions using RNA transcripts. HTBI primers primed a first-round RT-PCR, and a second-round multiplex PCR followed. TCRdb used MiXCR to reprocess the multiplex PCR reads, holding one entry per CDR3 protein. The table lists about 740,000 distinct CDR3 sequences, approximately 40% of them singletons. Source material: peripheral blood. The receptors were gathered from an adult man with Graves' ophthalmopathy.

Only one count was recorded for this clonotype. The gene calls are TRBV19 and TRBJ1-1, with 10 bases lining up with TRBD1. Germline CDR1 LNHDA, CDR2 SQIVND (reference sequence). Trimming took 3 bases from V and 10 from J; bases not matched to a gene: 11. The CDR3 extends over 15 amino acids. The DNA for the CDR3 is TGTGCCAGTAGTATTCGGGACAGGGGAAGCACGCGAGCTTTCTTT. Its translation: CASSIRDRGSTRAFF.

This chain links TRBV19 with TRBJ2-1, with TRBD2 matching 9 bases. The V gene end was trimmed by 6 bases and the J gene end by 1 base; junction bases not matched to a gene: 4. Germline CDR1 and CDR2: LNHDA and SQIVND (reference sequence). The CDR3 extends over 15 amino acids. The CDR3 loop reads CASSRREGSYNEQFF. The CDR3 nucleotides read TGTGCCAGTAGCCGGCGGGAGGGATCCTACAATGAGCAGTTCTTC. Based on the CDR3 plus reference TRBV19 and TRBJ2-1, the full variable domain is DGGITQSPKYLFRKEGQNVTLSCEQNLNHDAMYWYRQDPGQGLRLIYYSQIVNDFQKGDIAEGYSVSREKKESFPLTVTSAQKNPTAFYLCASSRREGSYNEQFFGPGTRLTVL.

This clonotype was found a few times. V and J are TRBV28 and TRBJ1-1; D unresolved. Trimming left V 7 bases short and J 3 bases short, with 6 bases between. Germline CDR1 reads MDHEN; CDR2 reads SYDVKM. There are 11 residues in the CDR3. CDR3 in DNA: TGTGCCAGCAACACACACACTGAAGCTTTCTTT. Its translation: CASNTHTEAFF.

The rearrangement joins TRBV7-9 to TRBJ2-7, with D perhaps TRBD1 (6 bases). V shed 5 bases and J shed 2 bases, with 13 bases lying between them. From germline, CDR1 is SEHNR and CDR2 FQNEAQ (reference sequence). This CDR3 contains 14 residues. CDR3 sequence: CASSTDRLTYEQYF. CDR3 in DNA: TGTGCCAGCAGCACAGACAGGCTTACCTACGAGCAGTACTTC. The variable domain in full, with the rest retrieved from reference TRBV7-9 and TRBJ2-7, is DTGVSQNPRHKITKRGQNVTFRCDPISEHNRLYWYRQTLGQGPEFLTYFQNEAQLEKSRLLSDRFSAERPKGSFSTLEIQRTEQGDSAMYLCASSTDRLTYEQYFGPGTRLTVT.

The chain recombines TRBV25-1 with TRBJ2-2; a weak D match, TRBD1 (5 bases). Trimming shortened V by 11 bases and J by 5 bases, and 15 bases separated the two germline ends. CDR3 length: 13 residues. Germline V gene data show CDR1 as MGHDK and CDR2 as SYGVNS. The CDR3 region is CAWTRQSTGELFF. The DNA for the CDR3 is TGTGCCTGGACCCGACAGTCTACCGGGGAGCTGTTTTTT. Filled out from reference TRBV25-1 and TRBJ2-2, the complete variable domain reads EADIYQTPRYLVIGTGKKITLECSQTMGHDKMYWYQQDPGMELHLIHYSYGVNSTEKGDLSSESTVSRIRTEHFPLTLESARPSHTSQYLCAWTRQSTGELFFGEGSRLTVL.

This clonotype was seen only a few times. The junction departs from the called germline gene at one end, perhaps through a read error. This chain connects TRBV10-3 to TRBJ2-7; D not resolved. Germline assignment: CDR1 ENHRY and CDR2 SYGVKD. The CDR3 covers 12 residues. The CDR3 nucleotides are TGTGCCAGCAGTTACATTACGGGCGAGCAGTACTTC. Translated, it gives CASSYITGEQYF.

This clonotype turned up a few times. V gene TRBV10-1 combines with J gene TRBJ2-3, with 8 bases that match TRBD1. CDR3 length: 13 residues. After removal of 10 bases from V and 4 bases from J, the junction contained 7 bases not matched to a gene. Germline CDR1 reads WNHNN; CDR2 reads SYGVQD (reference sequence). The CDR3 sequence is CATFPTGADTQYF. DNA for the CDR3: TGCGCCACCTTCCCGACAGGGGCAGATACGCAGTATTTT.

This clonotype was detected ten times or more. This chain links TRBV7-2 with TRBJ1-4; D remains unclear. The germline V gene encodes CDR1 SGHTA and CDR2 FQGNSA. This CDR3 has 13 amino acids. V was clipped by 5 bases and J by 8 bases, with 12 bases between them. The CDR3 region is CASSPPGVEKLFF. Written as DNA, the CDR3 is TGTGCCAGCAGCCCTCCCGGGGTAGAAAAACTGTTTTTT.

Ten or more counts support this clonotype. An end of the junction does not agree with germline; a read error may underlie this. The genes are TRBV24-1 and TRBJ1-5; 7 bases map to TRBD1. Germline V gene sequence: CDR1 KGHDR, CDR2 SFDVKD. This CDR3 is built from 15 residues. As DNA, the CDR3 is TGTGCCAGCAGTGAAGGGACAGACCCCTTGCAGCCCCAGCATTTT. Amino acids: CASSEGTDPLQPQHF.

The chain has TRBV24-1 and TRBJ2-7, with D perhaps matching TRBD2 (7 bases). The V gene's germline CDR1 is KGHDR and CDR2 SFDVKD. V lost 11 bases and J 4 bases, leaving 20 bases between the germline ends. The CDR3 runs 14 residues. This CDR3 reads CASGVRGRGYEQYF. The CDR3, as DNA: TGTGCCAGCGGGGTTCGTGGGAGGGGGTACGAGCAGTACTTC.

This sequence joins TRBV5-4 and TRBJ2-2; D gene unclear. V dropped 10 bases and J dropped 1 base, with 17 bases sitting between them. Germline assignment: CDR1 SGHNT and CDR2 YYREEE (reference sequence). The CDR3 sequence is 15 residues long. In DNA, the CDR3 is TGTGCCGTTTTTGCGACCGCAGTGAACACCGGGGAGCTGTTTTTT. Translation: CAVFATAVNTGELFF.

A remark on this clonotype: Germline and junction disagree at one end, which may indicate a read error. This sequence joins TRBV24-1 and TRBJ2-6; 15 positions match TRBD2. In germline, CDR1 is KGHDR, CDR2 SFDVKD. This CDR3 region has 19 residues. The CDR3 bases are TGTGCCAGCAGTCAACCGGGACTAGCGGGAGGCTCCGGGGCCAACGTCCTGACTTTC. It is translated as CASSQPGLAGGSGANVLTF.

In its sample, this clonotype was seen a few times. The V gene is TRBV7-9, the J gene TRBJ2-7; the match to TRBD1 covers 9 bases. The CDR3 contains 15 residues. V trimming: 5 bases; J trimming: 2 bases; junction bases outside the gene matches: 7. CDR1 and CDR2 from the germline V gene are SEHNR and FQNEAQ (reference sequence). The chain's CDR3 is CASSAGTGNPYEQYF. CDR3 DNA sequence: TGTGCCAGCAGCGCAGGGACAGGGAACCCCTACGAGCAGTACTTC.

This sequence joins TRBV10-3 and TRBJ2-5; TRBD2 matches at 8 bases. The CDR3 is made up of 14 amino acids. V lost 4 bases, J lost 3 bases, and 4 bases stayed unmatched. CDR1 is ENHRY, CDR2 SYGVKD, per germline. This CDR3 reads CAISAEREKETQYF. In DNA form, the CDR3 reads TGTGCCATCAGTGCTGAGCGGGAGAAAGAGACCCAGTACTTC.

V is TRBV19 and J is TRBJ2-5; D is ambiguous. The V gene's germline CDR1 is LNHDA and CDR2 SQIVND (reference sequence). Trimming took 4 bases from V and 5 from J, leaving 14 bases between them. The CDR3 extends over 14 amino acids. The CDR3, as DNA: TGTGCCAGTAGTACGTCCGGAGTCCGGGAGACCCAGTACTTC. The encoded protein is CASSTSGVRETQYF.

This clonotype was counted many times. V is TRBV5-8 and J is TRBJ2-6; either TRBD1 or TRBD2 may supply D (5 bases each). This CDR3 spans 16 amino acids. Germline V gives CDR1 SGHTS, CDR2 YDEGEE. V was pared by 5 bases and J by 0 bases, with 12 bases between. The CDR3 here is CASSSGRSSGANVLTF. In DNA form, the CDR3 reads TGTGCCAGCAGTTCGGGACGGAGCTCTGGGGCCAACGTCCTGACTTTC.

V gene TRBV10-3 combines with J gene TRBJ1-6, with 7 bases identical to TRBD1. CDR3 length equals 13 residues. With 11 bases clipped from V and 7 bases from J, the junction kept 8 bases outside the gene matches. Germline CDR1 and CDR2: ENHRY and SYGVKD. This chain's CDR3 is CAVRRDRNSPLHF. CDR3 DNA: TGTGCCGTCCGGAGGGACAGAAATTCACCCCTCCACTTT.

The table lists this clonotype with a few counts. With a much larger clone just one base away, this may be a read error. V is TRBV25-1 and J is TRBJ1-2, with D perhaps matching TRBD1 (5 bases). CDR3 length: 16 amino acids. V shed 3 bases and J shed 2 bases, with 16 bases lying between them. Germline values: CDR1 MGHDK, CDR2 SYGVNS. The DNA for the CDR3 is TGTGCCAGCAGTGATGGGGGACCGGCGGGAAACTATGGCTACACCTTC. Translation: CASSDGGPAGNYGYTF.

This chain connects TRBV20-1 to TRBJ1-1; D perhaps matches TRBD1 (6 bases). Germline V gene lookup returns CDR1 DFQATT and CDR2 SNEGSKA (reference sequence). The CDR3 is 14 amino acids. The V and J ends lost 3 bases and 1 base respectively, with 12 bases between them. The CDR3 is CSARPQGGNTEAFF. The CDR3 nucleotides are TGCAGTGCTAGGCCCCAAGGGGGGAACACTGAAGCTTTCTTT.

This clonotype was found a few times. The CDR3 coding sequence is TGCGCCAGCAGCCGGGACAGCCACGGGAACGGCTACACCTTC. This translates into CASSRDSHGNGYTF. V gene TRBV5-1 combines with J gene TRBJ1-2, with TRBD1 identical over 7 bases. The CDR3 is 14 residues long. CDR1 SGHRS and CDR2 YFSETQ come from the germline V gene. V lost 4 bases to trimming and J lost 8 bases; unmatched junction nucleotides: 11.

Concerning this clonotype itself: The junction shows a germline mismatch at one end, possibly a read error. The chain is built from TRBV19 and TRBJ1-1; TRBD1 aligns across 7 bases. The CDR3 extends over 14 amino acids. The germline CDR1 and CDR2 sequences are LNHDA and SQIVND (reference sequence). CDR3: CASSRDRMNAEAFF. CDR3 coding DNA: TGTGCCAGTAGCAGGGACAGAATGAACGCTGAAGCTTTCTTT.

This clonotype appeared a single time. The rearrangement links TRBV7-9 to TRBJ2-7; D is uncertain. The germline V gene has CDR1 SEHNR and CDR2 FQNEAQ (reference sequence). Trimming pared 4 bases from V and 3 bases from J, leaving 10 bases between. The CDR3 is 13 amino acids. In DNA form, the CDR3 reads TGTGCCAGCAGCTCCGACGCCTACTACGAGCAGTACTTC. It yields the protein CASSSDAYYEQYF.

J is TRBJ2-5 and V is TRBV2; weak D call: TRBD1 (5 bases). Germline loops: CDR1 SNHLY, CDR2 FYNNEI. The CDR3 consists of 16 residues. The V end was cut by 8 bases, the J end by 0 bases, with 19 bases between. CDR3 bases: TGTGCCAGCGTTGGAGTGGCAGGGCTGTACCAAGAGACCCAGTACTTC. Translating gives CASVGVAGLYQETQYF. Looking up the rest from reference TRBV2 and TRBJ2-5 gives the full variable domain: EPEVTQTPSHQVTQMGQEVILRCVPISNHLYFYWYRQILGQKVEFLVSFYNNEISEKSEIFDDQFSVERPDGSNFTLKIRSTKLEDSAMYFCASVGVAGLYQETQYFGPGTRLLVL.

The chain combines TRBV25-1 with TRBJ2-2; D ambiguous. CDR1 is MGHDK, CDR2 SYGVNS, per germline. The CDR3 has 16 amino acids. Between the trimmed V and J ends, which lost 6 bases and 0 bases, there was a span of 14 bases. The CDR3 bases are TGTGCCAGCAGCTTGGATTTCGCCGCGAACACCGGGGAGCTGTTTTTT. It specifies CASSLDFAANTGELFF.

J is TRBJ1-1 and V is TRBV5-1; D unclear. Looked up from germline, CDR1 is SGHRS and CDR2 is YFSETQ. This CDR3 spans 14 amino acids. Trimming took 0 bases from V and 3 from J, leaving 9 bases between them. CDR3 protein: CASSLGYGYTEAFF. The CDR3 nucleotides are TGCGCCAGCAGCTTGGGATACGGTTACACTGAAGCTTTCTTT.

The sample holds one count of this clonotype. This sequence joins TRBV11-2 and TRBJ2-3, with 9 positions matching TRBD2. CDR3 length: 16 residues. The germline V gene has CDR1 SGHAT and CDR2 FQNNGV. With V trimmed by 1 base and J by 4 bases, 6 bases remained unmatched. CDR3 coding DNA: TGTGCCAGCAGCTTAGTGTGGACTAGCGTGTCAGATACGCAGTATTTT. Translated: CASSLVWTSVSDTQYF.

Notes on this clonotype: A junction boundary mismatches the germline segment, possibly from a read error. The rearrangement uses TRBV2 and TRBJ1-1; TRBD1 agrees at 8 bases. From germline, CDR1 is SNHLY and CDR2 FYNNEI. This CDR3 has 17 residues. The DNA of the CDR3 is TGTGCCAGCAGTTACTCGGGCAGGGGGCGTTTGGTTGATGAAGCTTCCTTT. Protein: CASSYSGRGRLVDEASF.

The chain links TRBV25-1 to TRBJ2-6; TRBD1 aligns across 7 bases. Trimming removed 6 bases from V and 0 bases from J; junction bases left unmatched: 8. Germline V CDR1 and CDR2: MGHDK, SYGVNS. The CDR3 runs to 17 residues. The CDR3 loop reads CASRPTGPDSGANVLTF. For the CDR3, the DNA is TGTGCCAGCAGACCGACAGGGCCCGACTCTGGGGCCAACGTCCTGACTTTC. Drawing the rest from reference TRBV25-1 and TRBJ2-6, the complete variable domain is EADIYQTPRYLVIGTGKKITLECSQTMGHDKMYWYQQDPGMELHLIHYSYGVNSTEKGDLSSESTVSRIRTEHFPLTLESARPSHTSQYLCASRPTGPDSGANVLTFGAGSRLTVL.

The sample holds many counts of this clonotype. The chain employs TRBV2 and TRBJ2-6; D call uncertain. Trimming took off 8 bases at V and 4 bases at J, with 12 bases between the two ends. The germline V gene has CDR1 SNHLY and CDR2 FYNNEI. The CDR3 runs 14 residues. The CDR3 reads CASEARSGANVLTF. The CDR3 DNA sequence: TGTGCCAGCGAGGCTCGGTCCGGGGCCAACGTCCTGACTTTC.

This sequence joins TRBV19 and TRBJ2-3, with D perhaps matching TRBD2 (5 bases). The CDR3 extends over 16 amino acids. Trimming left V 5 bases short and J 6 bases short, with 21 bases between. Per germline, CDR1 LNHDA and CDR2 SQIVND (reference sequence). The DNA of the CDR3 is TGTGCCAGTAGTTCGCCCAGGACTCGACTGGGGGATACGCAGTATTTT. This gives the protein CASSSPRTRLGDTQYF.

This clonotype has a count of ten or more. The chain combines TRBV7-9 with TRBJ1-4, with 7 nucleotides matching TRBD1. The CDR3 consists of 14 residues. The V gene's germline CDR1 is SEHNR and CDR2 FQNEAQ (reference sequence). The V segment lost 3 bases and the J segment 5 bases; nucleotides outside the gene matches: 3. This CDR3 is CASSFGQENEKLFF. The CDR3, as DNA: TGTGCCAGCAGCTTCGGACAGGAGAATGAAAAACTGTTTTTT.

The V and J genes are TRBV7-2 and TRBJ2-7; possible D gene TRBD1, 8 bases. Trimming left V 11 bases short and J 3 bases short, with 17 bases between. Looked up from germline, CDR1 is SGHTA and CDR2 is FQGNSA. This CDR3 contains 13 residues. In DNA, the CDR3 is TGTGCCGGGACTACAGGGGGATACTACGAGCAGTACTTC. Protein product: CAGTTGGYYEQYF.